This record concerns one T cell receptor beta chain sequence. The CDR3 runs 13 residues. Germline values: CDR1 SQVTM, CDR2 ANQGSEA. Trimming pared 5 bases from V and 0 bases from J, leaving 10 bases between. Using immunoSEQ multiplex PCR, the repertoire was profiled, and TCRdb retains in-frame clones only, with some absent. The table includes about 79,000 clones, over 85% detected once. The data are from a study of control samples from healthy donors and cancer patients. The chain is built from TRBV29-1 and TRBJ2-5; D not resolved. The sequencing input was PBMCs. The receptor comes from a woman aged 40 to 49 with lung cancer. CDR3 protein: CSVLDGYQETQYF. The CDR3 DNA is TGCAGCGTTTTGGACGGGTACCAAGAGACCCAGTACTTC.